This T cell receptor beta chain is drawn from a study of CD8+CD57+ T cells in acquired aplastic anemia. Across the study: On average, sorted CD4+ and CD8+ cells gave about 2.9 ug of DNA. Study-wide results and caveats: For CD8+ Simpson's diversity, patients and controls showed no significant difference. Patients had around 30 CD8+ CDR3 sequences in common with controls (the shared set).

It was patients with CD8+CD57+ cell expansion by flow cytometry who were chosen for sequencing. All participating patients were living with severe acquired aplastic anemia. To note about this clonotype: Its antigen remains unidentified.

Researchers used genomic DNA as the template to profile TCR beta VDJ and CDR3. TCRdb itself ran the reads through MiXCR, one entry per CDR3 protein. The table records around 430,000 distinct CDR3 sequences, approximately 32% of them present only once. V lost 5 bases, J lost 2 bases, and 16 bases lay in between. This CDR3 has 15 amino acids. Germline CDR1 reads DFQATT; CDR2 reads SNEGSKA (reference sequence). Sample: sorted CD4+, CD8+, or CD8+CD57+ T cells (not recorded which) from PBMCs. The rearrangement links TRBV20-1 to TRBJ2-1; D possibly corresponds to TRBD1 (5 bases). This receptor was obtained from a human donor with aplastic anemia. The CDR3 DNA sequence: TGCAGTGCTGGCCGCAGGGCGGCGGCCTACAATGAGCAGTTCTTC. Protein product: CSAGRRAAAYNEQFF.